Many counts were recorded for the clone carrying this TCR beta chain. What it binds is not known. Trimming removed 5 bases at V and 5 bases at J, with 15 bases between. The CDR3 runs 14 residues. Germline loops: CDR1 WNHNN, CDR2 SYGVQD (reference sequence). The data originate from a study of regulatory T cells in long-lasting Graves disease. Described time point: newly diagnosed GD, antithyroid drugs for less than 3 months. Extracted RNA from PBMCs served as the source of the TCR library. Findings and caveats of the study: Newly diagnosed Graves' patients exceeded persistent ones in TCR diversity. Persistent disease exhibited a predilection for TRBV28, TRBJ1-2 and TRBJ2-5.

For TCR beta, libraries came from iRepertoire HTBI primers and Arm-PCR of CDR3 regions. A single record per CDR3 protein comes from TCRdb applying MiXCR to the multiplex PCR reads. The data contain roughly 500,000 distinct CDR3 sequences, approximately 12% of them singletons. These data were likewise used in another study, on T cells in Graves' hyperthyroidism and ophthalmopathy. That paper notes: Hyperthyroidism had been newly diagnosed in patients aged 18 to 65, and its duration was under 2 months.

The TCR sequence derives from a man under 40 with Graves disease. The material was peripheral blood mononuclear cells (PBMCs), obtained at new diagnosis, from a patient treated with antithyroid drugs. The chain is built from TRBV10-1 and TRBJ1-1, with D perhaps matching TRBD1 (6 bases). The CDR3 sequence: CASSNNRVGTEAFF. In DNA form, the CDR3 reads TGCGCCAGCAGTAACAACAGGGTAGGGACTGAAGCTTTCTTT.